There are a few counts of the clone carrying this TCR beta chain. The antigen is unknown. CDR1 and CDR2 from the germline V gene are SQVTM and ANQGSEA. V was pared by 1 base and J by 4 bases, with 13 bases between. This CDR3 has 14 amino acids. A process of 5'RACE template switching, which added a universal primer site and UMIs, was used to make TCR cDNA. TCRdb reprocessed the 5' RACE reads with MiXCR, giving one entry per CDR3 protein. Among about 340,000 distinct CDR3 sequences, around 13% were seen once, and the ten largest hold 2.5% to 3.5%. This record comes from a study of T cells after yellow fever vaccination. The study, taken as a whole, reports: Peaking faster, on day 5 versus 15, the secondary response was nonetheless weaker. The CD4 and CD8 compartments had a small share of their clonotypes in common.

The sequenced sample was CD4+ T cells sorted from PBMCs, obtained 15 days after the yellow fever booster vaccination. The receptor's source is a man aged 18 to 30 who received the YFV17D yellow fever vaccine. This rearrangement joins TRBV29-1 to TRBJ1-1; D perhaps matches TRBD1 (5 bases). CDR3 nucleotides: TGCAGCGTTGAAGCTGGGCCGGGGGGCACTGAAGCTTTCTTT. The encoded protein is CSVEAGPGGTEAFF.